Listed here are 6 T cell receptor beta chains from one sample, sequenced in a study of human T cells and chemical hapten exposure. TCRdb called the RACE reads again in MiXCR, with one record for every CDR3 protein. The repertoire consists of around 130,000 distinct CDR3 sequences, with 12% occurring once and the leading ten covering 1.1% to 1.5%. The time point here: patch test 2, 6 weeks after DPC sensitization. Sample treatment: therapeutic diphenylcyclopropenone sensitization with weekly scalp DPC. The sequencing here drew on whole blood, taken in connection with sensitization to the hapten diphenylcyclopropenone (DPC). These receptors were obtained from a woman aged 45-60 years with alopecia areata. Some clones in this sample may be carry-over from other donors' samples.

V and J are TRBV7-9 and TRBJ2-5; 7 bases are a match to TRBD1. Losses at the gene ends were 4 bases for V and 1 base for J; bases not matched to a gene: 6. The length of the CDR3 is 15 residues. Germline CDR1 is SEHNR and CDR2 is FQNEAQ (reference sequence). The CDR3 DNA is TGTGCCAGCAGCTCCCCCCGGGACAGCCAAGAGACCCAGTACTTC. Translating it yields CASSSPRDSQETQYF.

The CDR3 DNA follows: TGTGCCAGCTCCTGGACTAGCGGGACCTACGAGCAGTACTTC. Translation: CASSWTSGTYEQYF. The rearrangement joins TRBV5-5 to TRBJ2-7, with 12 bases fitting TRBD2. J gave up 2 bases and V 7 bases, and 4 bases lay outside the gene matches. Germline V CDR1 and CDR2: SGHKS, YYEKEE (reference sequence). The CDR3 is made up of 14 amino acids.

This clonotype was detected only a few times. This chain uses TRBV11-3 with TRBJ2-5; 9 bases map to TRBD2. The CDR3 sequence is 14 residues long. CDR1 and CDR2 from the germline V gene are SGHNT and YENEEA. The ends lost 6 bases at V and 4 bases at J; junction bases unmatched: 6. CDR3: CASSRQAGGETQYF. The CDR3 DNA is TGTGCCAGCAGTCGCCAAGCGGGAGGAGAGACCCAGTACTTC.

This clonotype is medium-sized. The chain has TRBV7-3 and TRBJ2-7, with 10 bases that match TRBD1. Germline assignment: CDR1 SGHTA and CDR2 FQGTGA. This CDR3 comprises 14 residues. V shed 5 bases and J 4 bases; nucleotides not matched to a gene: 5. DNA of the CDR3: TGTGCCAGCAGCCGCGGGACAGGGGAATACGAGCAGTACTTC. It yields the protein CASSRGTGEYEQYF.

The table lists this clonotype with a few counts. The genes are TRBV3-1 and TRBJ2-7, with 9 bases identical to TRBD1. V trimming: 3 bases; J trimming: 0 bases; junction bases outside the gene matches: 3. The length of the CDR3 is 15 residues. Germline assignment: CDR1 LGHDT and CDR2 YNNKEL (reference sequence). The CDR3 sequence: CASSQGGQGSYEQYF. In nucleotides, the CDR3 is TGTGCCAGCAGCCAGGGGGGACAGGGCTCCTACGAGCAGTACTTC.

This sequence joins TRBV29-1 and TRBJ2-3; TRBD2 might be the D (6 bases). Trimming took 4 bases from V and 2 from J, leaving 13 bases between them. There are 14 residues in the CDR3. Germline loops: CDR1 SQVTM, CDR2 ANQGSEA. CDR3 sequence reads: CSVAGTPFTDTQYF. DNA of the CDR3: TGCAGCGTTGCCGGGACTCCCTTCACAGATACGCAGTATTTT.